This T cell receptor beta chain was identified during a study of T cells in Graves' hyperthyroidism and ophthalmopathy. In the study overall: Staff took peripheral blood when the initial diagnosis was made, before any treatment began. Study-wide results and caveats: Before onset, by a median of about seven months, the model predicted ophthalmopathy. A 13 V-J model separated ophthalmopathy from stable hyperthyroidism.

Template material for amplifying TCR beta CDR3 regions consisted of RNA transcripts. HTBI primers were employed in a first-round RT-PCR of the TCR CDR3. In TCRdb, the multiplex PCR reads were re-called with MiXCR into one record per CDR3 protein. The table records roughly 800,000 distinct CDR3 sequences, roughly 40% of them present only once. This clonotype appeared a few times. Its specificity is not known. This CDR3 region has 11 residues. Germline V gene lookup returns CDR1 MRHNA and CDR2 SNTAGT. The ends were cut back, 6 bases at V and 6 bases at J, with 9 bases in the middle. Among the patients, aged 18 to 65, hyperthyroidism was newly diagnosed and had lasted under 2 months.

Input material: blood. This TCR derives from a man between 18 and 35 years old with Graves' hyperthyroidism. The chain links TRBV6-4 to TRBJ2-7; perhaps TRBD1 as D (5 bases). CDR3 DNA sequence: TGTGCCAGCAGGCGGACACCCGAGCAGTACTTC. Translated: CASRRTPEQYF.